The 19 T cell receptor beta chains reported below all come from one sample, sequenced in a study of T-cell reconstitution after alpha-beta-depleted transplantation in children. It was with unique molecular identifiers that the TCRbeta library was prepared. One entry per CDR3 protein results from TCRdb running MiXCR on the PCR reads. The table lists 200,000 to 250,000 distinct CDR3 sequences, about 11% of them singletons, with roughly 2.8% in the top ten. Material: PBMCs from the stem cell graft donor, obtained from the stem cell graft. Receptors originate from a human donor who donated a stem cell graft to a child with acute lymphoblastic leukemia.

This clonotype showed up many times. The chain combines TRBV3-1 with TRBJ1-1; TRBD1 is a possible D gene (6 bases). V was trimmed by 6 bases and J by 3 bases, leaving 17 bases between them. Germline CDR1 LGHDT, CDR2 YNNKEL (reference sequence). The CDR3 loop spans 15 amino acids. CDR3 nucleotide sequence: TGTGCCAGCAGTTCCAGCGGGGGCGGGGACACTGAAGCTTTCTTT. Protein: CASSSSGGGDTEAFF.

As regards this clonotype: This may be a read error, as it is one base from a much larger clone. The chain carries TRBV11-2 and TRBJ2-1; no clear D gene. This CDR3 contains 11 residues. Looked up from germline, CDR1 is SGHAT and CDR2 is FQNNGV. The CDR3 protein is CASGLELGWFF. In DNA form, the CDR3 reads TGTGCCAGCGGCTTAGAACTTGGTTGGTTCTTC. Looking up the rest from reference TRBV11-2 and TRBJ2-1 gives the full variable domain: EAGVAQSPRYKIIEKRQSVAFWCNPISGHATLYWYQQILGQGPKLLIQFQNNGVVDDSQLPKDRFSAERLKGVDSTLKIQPAKLEDSAVYLCASGLELGWFFGPGTRLTVL.

This clonotype has at least ten counts. The chain recombines TRBV14 with TRBJ2-1, with D tentatively TRBD2 (6 bases). The CDR3 is 13 residues long. The V end lost 6 bases, the J end lost 3 bases, and 9 bases lay between the germline ends. Germline V CDR1 and CDR2: SGHDN, FVKESK. The chain's CDR3 is CASRRENYNEQFF. Here the CDR3 DNA reads TGTGCCAGCAGACGGGAGAACTACAATGAGCAGTTCTTC.

This clonotype has ten or more counts. This rearrangement joins TRBV5-1 to TRBJ2-5, with D possibly TRBD2 on 6 matching bases. Germline values: CDR1 SGHRS, CDR2 YFSETQ. The CDR3 loop spans 15 amino acids. V was trimmed by 3 bases and J by 1 base, leaving 13 bases between them. This CDR3 reads CASSWGDLTQETQYF. CDR3 coding DNA: TGCGCCAGCAGCTGGGGGGACTTAACCCAAGAGACCCAGTACTTC.

At least ten counts were recorded for this clonotype. The rearrangement uses TRBV7-9 and TRBJ1-1; a possible D gene is TRBD1 (5 bases). Germline V lookup: CDR1 SEHNR, CDR2 FQNEAQ (reference sequence). CDR3 length equals 14 residues. The V and J ends lost 4 bases and 4 bases respectively, with 13 bases between them. CDR3 region: CASSSPGKGTEAFF. CDR3 in DNA: TGTGCCAGCAGCTCGCCAGGGAAAGGCACTGAAGCTTTCTTT.

This clonotype was picked up many times. This chain connects TRBV5-5 to TRBJ1-1; D call uncertain. From germline, CDR1 is SGHKS and CDR2 YYEKEE (reference sequence). V lost 1 base to trimming and J lost 0 bases, with 7 bases between them. The CDR3 has 14 residues. CDR3 amino acids: CASSLFGLNTEAFF. The CDR3, as DNA: TGTGCCAGCAGCTTGTTCGGGCTGAACACTGAAGCTTTCTTT.

This clonotype has at least ten counts. The CDR3 is CSGRGGGNTGELFF. DNA of the CDR3: TGCAGTGGAAGGGGCGGGGGCAACACCGGGGAGCTGTTTTTT. V is TRBV20-1 and J is TRBJ2-2; D perhaps matches TRBD2 (7 bases). This CDR3 region has 14 residues. Germline CDR1 DFQATT, CDR2 SNEGSKA (reference sequence). V was cut by 7 bases and J by 2 bases, with 14 bases left in between.

As concerns this clonotype: This sequence may be a read error, since a much larger clone differs from it by one base. The CDR3 protein is CASSHYLAGRETQYF. CDR3 coding DNA: TGTGCCAGCAGCCATTATCTAGCGGGTCGAGAGACCCAGTACTTC. The chain couples TRBV4-2 to TRBJ2-5; 8 bases are shared with TRBD2. The germline gives CDR1 LGHNA, CDR2 YNFKEQ. CDR3 size: 15 residues. Trimming cost V 3 bases and J 4 bases; bases outside gene matches: 7.

This clonotype was observed at least ten times. The V and J genes are TRBV7-2 and TRBJ1-1; no reliable D call. Deletions cut 0 bases from V and 0 bases from J, with 11 bases between. The CDR3 spans 16 residues. The germline gives CDR1 SGHTA, CDR2 FQGNSA. In DNA form, the CDR3 reads TGTGCCAGCAGCTTAGCGCTTGCAGTGATGAACACTGAAGCTTTCTTT. Translating it yields CASSLALAVMNTEAFF.

This clonotype was found once. This may come from a read error, since a much larger clone is one base off. This chain joins TRBV6-2 or TRBV6-3 and TRBJ2-1; D possibly corresponds to TRBD1 (5 bases). Germline CDR1 MNHEY, CDR2 SVGEGT. The CDR3 totals 19 residues. V was pared by 0 bases and J by 10 bases, with 28 bases between. The chain's CDR3 is CASSYSNFGPLTDSDEQFF. The CDR3 nucleotides are TGTGCCAGCAGTTACTCGAATTTTGGTCCACTCACCGACAGTGACGAGCAGTTCTTC.

This clonotype was seen many times. The rearrangement uses TRBV20-1 and TRBJ2-7, with 7 bases aligning to TRBD2. The CDR3 totals 12 residues. With V trimmed by 4 bases and J by 6 bases, 6 bases remained unmatched. The germline V gene encodes CDR1 DFQATT and CDR2 SNEGSKA (reference sequence). CDR3 bases: TGCAGTGCTATCGACCCTAGCGGCGAGCAGTACTTC. Encoded protein: CSAIDPSGEQYF.

The V call is TRBV30, the J call TRBJ2-7, with D possibly matching TRBD1 (6 bases). The V and J ends lost 3 bases and 2 bases respectively, with 23 bases between them. The germline V gene has CDR1 GTSNPN and CDR2 SVGIG (reference sequence). The length of the CDR3 is 17 residues. In DNA, the CDR3 is TGTGCCTGGAGCTTGACCGAGGGGGTCACCCTAACCTACGAGCAGTACTTC. It translates to CAWSLTEGVTLTYEQYF.

The chain employs TRBV30 and TRBJ2-3; no firm D call. The V end lost 3 bases, the J end lost 3 bases, and 7 bases lay between the germline ends. Germline CDR1 and CDR2: GTSNPN and SVGIG (reference sequence). CDR3 length equals 12 residues. The CDR3 DNA is TGTGCCTGGAGCCCTTGGACAGATACGCAGTATTTT. Translating it yields CAWSPWTDTQYF.

Ten or more counts support this clonotype. The CDR3 protein is CASSLTGITEAFF. As DNA, the CDR3 is TGTGCCAGCAGTTTAACAGGGATCACTGAAGCTTTCTTT. The chain is built from TRBV27 and TRBJ1-1; weak D call: TRBD1 (6 bases). This CDR3 region has 13 residues. Germline CDR1 is MNHEY and CDR2 is SMNVEV (reference sequence). With 2 bases removed from V and 4 bases from J, the gap between germline ends came to 8 bases.

This clonotype was seen more than once but under ten times. The genes are TRBV4-3 and TRBJ2-7, with D perhaps matching TRBD1 or TRBD2 (5 bases each). The CDR3 has 14 amino acids. Trimming removed 2 bases from V and 3 bases from J, with 11 bases in between. Germline assignment: CDR1 LGHNA and CDR2 YSLEER. The CDR3 DNA reads TGCGCCAGCAGCCAATATGGGGGAAACTACGAGCAGTACTTC. It translates to CASSQYGGNYEQYF.

Ten or more counts support this clonotype. V is TRBV7-6 and J is TRBJ2-7; 7 nucleotides agree with TRBD2. Germline lookup yields CDR1 SGHVS and CDR2 FNYEAQ. The trim removed 5 bases at V and 3 bases at J, leaving 10 bases unmatched. The CDR3 totals 15 residues. For the CDR3, the DNA is TGTGCCAGCAGCCGGGAGGCGGGAGTATACTACGAGCAGTACTTC. Translated, it gives CASSREAGVYYEQYF.

The gene calls are TRBV29-1 and TRBJ2-7, with D uncertain. Germline V lookup: CDR1 SQVTM, CDR2 ANQGSEA. The V end was cut by 4 bases, the J end by 6 bases, with 10 bases between. CDR3 size: 11 residues. CDR3 nucleotide sequence: TGCAGCGTTGTTCGAGCGTCCGAGCAGTACTTC. It yields the protein CSVVRASEQYF.

This clonotype was seen at least ten times. J is TRBJ2-2 and V is TRBV4-2, with 10 bases lining up with TRBD2. The V gene end was trimmed by 4 bases and the J gene end by 1 base; junction bases not matched to a gene: 15. CDR1 LGHNA and CDR2 YNFKEQ come from the germline V gene. The CDR3 runs to 20 residues. The CDR3 region has the DNA TGTGCCAGCAGCCGGTCCCCGGGGATAGCGGGGGGACAGAACACCGGGGAGCTGTTTTTT. It translates to CASSRSPGIAGGQNTGELFF.

This clonotype has a count of ten or more. CDR3 residues: CASSQEGLGRFYGYTF. CDR3 nucleotides: TGCGCCAGCAGCCAAGAAGGCTTGGGTCGGTTCTATGGCTACACCTTC. The gene calls are TRBV4-3 and TRBJ1-2; D unresolved. This CDR3 region has 16 residues. From germline, CDR1 is LGHNA and CDR2 YSLEER. V was trimmed by 0 bases and J by 4 bases, leaving 15 bases between them.